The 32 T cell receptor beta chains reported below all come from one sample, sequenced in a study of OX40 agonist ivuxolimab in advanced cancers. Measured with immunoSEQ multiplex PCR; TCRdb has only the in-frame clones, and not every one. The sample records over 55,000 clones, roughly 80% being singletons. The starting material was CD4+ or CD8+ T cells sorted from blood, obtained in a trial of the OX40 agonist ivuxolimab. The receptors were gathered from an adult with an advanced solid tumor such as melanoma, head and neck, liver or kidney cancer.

CDR3 sequence (DNA): TGCAGCGTTGAACGGGGGGCAGTTGCGGGAGCTTTCTTT. The encoded protein is CSVERGAVAGAFF. The chain is built from TRBV29-1 and TRBJ1-1; D is perhaps TRBD1 (6 bases). Trimming left V 2 bases short and J 10 bases short, with 17 bases between. In germline, CDR1 is SQVTM, CDR2 ANQGSEA. The CDR3 has 13 amino acids.

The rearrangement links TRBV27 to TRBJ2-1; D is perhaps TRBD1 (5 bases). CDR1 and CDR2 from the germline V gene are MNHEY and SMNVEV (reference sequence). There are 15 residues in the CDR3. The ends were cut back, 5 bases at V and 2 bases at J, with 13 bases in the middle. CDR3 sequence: CASSLGHLAYNEQFF. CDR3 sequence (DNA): TGTGCCAGCAGTCTTGGACACCTAGCCTACAATGAGCAGTTCTTC.

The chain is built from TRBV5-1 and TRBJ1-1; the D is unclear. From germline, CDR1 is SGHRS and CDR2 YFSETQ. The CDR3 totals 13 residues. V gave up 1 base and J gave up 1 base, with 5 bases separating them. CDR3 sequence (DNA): TGCGCCAGCAGCTTGACCACGAACACTGAAGCTTTCTTT. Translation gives CASSLTTNTEAFF.

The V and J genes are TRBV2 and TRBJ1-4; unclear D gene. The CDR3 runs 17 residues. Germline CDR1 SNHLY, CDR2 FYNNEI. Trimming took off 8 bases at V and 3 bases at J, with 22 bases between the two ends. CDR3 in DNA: TGTGCCAGCTCTGGCGCGGGCAGCTCGAAATCTAATGAAAAACTGTTTTTT. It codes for CASSGAGSSKSNEKLFF.

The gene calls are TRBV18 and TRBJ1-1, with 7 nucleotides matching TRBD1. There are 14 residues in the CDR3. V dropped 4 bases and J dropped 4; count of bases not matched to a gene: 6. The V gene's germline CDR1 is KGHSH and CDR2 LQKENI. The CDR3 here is CASSLGQRSTEAFF. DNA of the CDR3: TGTGCCAGCTCACTGGGACAGAGAAGCACTGAAGCTTTCTTT.

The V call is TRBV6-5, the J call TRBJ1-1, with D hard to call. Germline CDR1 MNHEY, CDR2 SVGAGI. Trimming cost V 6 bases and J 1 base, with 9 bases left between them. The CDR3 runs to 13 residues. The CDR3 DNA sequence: TGTGCCAGCAGGTTCTCAGGGAACACTGAAGCTTTCTTT. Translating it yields CASRFSGNTEAFF.

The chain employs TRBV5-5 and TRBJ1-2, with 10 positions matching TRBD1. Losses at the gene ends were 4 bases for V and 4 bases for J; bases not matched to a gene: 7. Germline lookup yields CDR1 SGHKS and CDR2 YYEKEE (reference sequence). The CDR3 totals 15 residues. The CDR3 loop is CASSQEGQGIYGYTF. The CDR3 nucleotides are TGTGCCAGCAGCCAGGAGGGACAGGGGATCTATGGCTACACCTTC.

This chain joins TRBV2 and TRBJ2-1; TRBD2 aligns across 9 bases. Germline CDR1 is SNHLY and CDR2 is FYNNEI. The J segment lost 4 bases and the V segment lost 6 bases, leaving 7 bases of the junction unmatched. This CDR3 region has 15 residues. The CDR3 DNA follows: TGTGCCAGCAGGGGAAATAGCGGGGGTTACAATGAGCAGTTCTTC. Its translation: CASRGNSGGYNEQFF.

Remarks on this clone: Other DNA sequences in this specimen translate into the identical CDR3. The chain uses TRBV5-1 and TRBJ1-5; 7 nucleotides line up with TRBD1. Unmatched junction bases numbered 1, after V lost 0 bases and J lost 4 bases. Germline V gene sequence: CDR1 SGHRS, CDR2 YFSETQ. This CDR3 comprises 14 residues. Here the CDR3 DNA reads TGCGCCAGCAGCTTGGGGGACAGAAATCAGCCCCAGCATTTT. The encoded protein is CASSLGDRNQPQHF.

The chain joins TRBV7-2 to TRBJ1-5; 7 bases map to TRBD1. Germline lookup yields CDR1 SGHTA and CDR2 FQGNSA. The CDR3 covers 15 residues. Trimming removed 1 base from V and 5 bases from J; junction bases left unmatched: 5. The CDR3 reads CASSLVQGGHQPQHF. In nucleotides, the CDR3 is TGTGCCAGCAGCTTAGTCCAGGGGGGACATCAGCCCCAGCATTTT.

The CDR3 DNA is TGTGCTAGTGGTTTGGTACAAATTGGACCCCTCCACTTT. Translation gives CASGLVQIGPLHF. The gene calls are TRBV12-5 and TRBJ1-6, with D hard to call. CDR3 length: 13 amino acids. Germline lookup yields CDR1 LGHNT and CDR2 FRNRAP. Between the trimmed V and J ends, which lost 0 bases and 12 bases, there was a span of 9 bases.

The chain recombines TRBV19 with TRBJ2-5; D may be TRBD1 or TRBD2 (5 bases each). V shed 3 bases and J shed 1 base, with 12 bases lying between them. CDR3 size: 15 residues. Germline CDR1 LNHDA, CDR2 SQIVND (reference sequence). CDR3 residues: CASSIGTVTQETQYF. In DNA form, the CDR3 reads TGTGCCAGTAGTATTGGGACGGTAACCCAAGAGACCCAGTACTTC.

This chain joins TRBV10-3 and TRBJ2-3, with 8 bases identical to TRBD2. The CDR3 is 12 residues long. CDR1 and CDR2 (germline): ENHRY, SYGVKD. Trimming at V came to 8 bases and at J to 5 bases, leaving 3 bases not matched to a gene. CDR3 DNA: TGTGCCATCTCCCGGGGGGGAGATACGCAGTATTTT. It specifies CAISRGGDTQYF.

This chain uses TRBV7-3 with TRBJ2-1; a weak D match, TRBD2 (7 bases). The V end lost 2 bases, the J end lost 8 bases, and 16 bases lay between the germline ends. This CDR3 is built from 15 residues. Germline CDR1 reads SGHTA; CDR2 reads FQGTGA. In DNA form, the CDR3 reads TGTGCCAGCAGCTTACGTGGTCGCGGGGGCTATGAGCAGTTCTTC. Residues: CASSLRGRGGYEQFF.

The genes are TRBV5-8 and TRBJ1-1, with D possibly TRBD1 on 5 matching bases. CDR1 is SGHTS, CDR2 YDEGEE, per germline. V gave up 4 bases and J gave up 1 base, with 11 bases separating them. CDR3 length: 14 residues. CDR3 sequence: CASSTDDRNTEAFF. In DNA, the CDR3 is TGTGCCAGCAGCACCGACGACAGGAACACTGAAGCTTTCTTT. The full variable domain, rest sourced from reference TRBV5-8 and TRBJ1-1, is EAGVTQSPTHLIKTRGQQATLRCSPISGHTSVYWYQQALGLGLQFLLWYDEGEERNRGNFPPRFSGRQFPNYSSELNVNALELEDSALYLCASSTDDRNTEAFFGQGTRLTVV.

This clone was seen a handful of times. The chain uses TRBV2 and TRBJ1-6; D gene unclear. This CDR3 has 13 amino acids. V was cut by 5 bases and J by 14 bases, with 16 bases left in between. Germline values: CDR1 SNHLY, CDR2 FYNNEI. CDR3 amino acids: CASSSTGDLALHF. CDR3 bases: TGTGCCAGCAGTTCTACGGGAGATTTGGCCCTCCACTTT. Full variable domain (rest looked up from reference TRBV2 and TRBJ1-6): EPEVTQTPSHQVTQMGQEVILRCVPISNHLYFYWYRQILGQKVEFLVSFYNNEISEKSEIFDDQFSVERPDGSNFTLKIRSTKLEDSAMYFCASSSTGDLALHFGNGTRLTVT.

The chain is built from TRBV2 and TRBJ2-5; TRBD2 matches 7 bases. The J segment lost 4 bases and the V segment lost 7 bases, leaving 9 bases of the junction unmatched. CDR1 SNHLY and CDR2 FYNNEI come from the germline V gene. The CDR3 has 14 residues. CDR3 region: CASNNGGGRETQYF. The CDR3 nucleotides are TGTGCCAGCAACAACGGGGGAGGGAGAGAGACCCAGTACTTC.

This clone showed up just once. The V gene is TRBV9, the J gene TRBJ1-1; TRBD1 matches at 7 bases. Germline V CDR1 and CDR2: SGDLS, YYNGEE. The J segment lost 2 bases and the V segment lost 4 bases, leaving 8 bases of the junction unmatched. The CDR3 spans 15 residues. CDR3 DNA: TGTGCCAGCAGCCCGAGGACAGGCTACAACACTGAAGCTTTCTTT. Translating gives CASSPRTGYNTEAFF. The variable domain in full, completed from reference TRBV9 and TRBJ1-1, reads DSGVTQTPKHLITATGQRVTLRCSPRSGDLSVYWYQQSLDQGLQFLIQYYNGEERAKGNILERFSAQQFPDLHSELNLSSLELGDSALYFCASSPRTGYNTEAFFGQGTRLTVV.

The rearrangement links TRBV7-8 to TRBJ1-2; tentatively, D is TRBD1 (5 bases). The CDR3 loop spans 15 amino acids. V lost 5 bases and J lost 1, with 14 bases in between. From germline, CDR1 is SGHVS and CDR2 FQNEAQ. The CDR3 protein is CASSGRDLFNYGYTF. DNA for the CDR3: TGTGCCAGCAGCGGAAGGGACCTCTTTAACTATGGCTACACCTTC.

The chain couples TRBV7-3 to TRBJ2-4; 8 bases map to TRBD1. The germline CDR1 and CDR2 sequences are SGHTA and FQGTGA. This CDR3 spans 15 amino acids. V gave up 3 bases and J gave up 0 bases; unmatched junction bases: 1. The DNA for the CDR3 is TGTGCCAGCAGCTTCGACAGGGGAGCCAAAAACATTCAGTACTTC. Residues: CASSFDRGAKNIQYF.

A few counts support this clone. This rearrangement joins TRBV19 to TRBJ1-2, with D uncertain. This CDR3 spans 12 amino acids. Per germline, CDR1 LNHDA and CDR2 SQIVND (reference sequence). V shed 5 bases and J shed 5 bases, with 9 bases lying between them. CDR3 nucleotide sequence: TGTGCCAGTAGTCAGAAGATTTATGGCTACACCTTC. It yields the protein CASSQKIYGYTF.

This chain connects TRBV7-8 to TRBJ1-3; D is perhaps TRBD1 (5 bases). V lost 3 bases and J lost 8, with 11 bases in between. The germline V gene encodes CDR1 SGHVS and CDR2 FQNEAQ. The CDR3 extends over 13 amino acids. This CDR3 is CASSLGPRDTIYF. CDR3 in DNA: TGTGCCAGCAGCTTGGGACCTAGGGACACCATATATTTT.

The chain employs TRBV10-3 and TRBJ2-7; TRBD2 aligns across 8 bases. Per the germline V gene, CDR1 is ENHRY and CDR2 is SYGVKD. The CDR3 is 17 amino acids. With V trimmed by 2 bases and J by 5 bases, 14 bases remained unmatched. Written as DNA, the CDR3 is TGTGCCATCAGTGAGCCCTTTGGACTAGCTGGGAACCACGAGCAGTACTTC. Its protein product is CAISEPFGLAGNHEQYF.

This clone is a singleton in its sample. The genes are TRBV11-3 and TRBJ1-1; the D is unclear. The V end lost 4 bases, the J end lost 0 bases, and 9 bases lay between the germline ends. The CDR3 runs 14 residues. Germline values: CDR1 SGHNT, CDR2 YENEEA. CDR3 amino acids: CASSSNYLNTEAFF. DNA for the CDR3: TGTGCCAGCAGCTCCAACTACCTGAACACTGAAGCTTTCTTT.

CDR3 sequence reads: CASSSGALSNGEQFF. The CDR3, as DNA: TGTGCCAGTAGTAGCGGGGCGCTATCAAATGGTGAGCAGTTCTTC. The chain employs TRBV19 and TRBJ2-1; possibly TRBD2 for D (6 bases). The CDR3 extends over 15 amino acids. Germline V gene data show CDR1 as LNHDA and CDR2 as SQIVND (reference sequence). V was pared by 4 bases and J by 9 bases, with 19 bases between.

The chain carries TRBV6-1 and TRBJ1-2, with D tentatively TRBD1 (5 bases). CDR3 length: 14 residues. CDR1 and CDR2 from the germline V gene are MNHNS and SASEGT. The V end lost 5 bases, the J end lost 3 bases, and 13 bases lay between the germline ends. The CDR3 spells CASSLRGEDYGYTF. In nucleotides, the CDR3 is TGTGCCAGCAGTTTGAGGGGAGAGGACTATGGCTACACCTTC.

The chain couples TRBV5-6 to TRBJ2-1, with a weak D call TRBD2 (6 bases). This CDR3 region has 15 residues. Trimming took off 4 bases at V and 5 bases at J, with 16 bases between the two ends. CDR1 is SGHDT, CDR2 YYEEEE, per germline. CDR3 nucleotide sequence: TGTGCCAGCAGCCCTATAGGGCGGGAAAACAATGAGCAGTTCTTC. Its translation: CASSPIGRENNEQFF.

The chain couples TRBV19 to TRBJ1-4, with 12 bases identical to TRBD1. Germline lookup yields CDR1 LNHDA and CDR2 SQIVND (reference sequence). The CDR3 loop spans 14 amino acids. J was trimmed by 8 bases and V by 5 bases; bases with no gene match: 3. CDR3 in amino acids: CASSPGQGAEKLFF. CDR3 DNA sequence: TGTGCCAGTAGTCCGGGACAGGGGGCAGAAAAACTGTTTTTT.

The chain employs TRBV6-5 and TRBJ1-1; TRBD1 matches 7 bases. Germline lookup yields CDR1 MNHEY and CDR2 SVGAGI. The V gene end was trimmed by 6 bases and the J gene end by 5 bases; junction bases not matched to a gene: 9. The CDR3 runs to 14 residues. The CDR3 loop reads CASSPTGVGTEAFF. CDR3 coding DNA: TGTGCCAGCAGCCCAACAGGGGTAGGGACTGAAGCTTTCTTT.

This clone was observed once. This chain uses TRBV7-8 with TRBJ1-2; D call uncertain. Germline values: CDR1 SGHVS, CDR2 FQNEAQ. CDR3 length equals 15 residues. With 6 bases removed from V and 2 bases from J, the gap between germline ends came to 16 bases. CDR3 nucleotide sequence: TGTGCCAGCAGTGAAGGAAGGCTCGGGAACTATGGCTACACCTTC. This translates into CASSEGRLGNYGYTF.

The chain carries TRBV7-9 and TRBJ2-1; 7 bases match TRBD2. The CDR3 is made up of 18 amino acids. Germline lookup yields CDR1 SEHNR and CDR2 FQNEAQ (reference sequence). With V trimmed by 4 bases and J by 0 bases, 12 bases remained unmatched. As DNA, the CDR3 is TGTGCCAGCAGCTCACCAAACGCTCGCGGGGGCTCCTACAATGAGCAGTTCTTC. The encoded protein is CASSSPNARGGSYNEQFF.

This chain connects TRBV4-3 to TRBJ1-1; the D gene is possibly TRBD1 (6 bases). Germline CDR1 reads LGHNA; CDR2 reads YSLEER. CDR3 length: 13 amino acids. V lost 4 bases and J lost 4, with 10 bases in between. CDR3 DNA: TGCGCCAGCAGCCCGGACAGAGTCACTGAAGCTTTCTTT. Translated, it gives CASSPDRVTEAFF.